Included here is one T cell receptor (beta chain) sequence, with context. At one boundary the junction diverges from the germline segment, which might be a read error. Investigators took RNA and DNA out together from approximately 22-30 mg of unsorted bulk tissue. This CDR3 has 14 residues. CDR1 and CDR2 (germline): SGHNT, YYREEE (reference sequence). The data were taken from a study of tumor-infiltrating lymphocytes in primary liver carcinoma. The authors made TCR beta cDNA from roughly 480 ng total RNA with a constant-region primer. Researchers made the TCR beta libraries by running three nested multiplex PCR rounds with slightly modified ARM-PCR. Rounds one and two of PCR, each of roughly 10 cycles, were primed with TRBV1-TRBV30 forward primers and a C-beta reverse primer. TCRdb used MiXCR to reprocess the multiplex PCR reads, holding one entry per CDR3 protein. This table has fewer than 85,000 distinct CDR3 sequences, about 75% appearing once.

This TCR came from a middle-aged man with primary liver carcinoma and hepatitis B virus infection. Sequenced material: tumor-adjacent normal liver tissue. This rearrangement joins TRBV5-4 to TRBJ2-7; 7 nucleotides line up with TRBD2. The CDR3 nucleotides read TGTGCCAGCAGCTGGGACTACAGACCCTACGAGTGGCACTTC. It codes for CASSWDYRPYEWHF. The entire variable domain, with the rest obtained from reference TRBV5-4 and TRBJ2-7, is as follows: ETGVTQSPTHLIKTRGQQVTLRCSSQSGHNTVSWYQQALGQGPQFIFQYYREEENGRGNFPPRFSGLQFPNYSSELNVNALELDDSALYLCASSWDYRPYEWHFGPGTRLTVT.